The 13 T cell receptor beta chains listed next were all sequenced from one sample in a study of neurological immune-mediated disorders. Time point: technical triplicate 3. A single record per CDR3 protein comes from TCRdb applying MiXCR to the 5' RACE reads. The top ten hold about 4.1% of the sample, which has about 44,000 distinct CDR3 sequences, 20% to 25% seen once. Sequenced: PBMCs. The receptors were sampled from a man in his 60s with HTLV-1-associated myelopathy (HAM/TSP).

The table lists this clonotype with many counts. The genes are TRBV2 and TRBJ2-2, with D perhaps TRBD1 (7 bases). The germline gives CDR1 SNHLY, CDR2 FYNNEI. V lost 3 bases, J lost 4 bases, and 9 bases lay in between. The CDR3 runs 14 residues. DNA of the CDR3: TGTGCCAGCAGTGACCAGGGGGGCACCGGGGAGCTGTTTTTT. This translates into CASSDQGGTGELFF.

This clonotype was recorded many times. The chain combines TRBV6-5 with TRBJ2-7; TRBD1 might be the D (6 bases). This CDR3 is 13 amino acids long. Trimming took 6 bases from V and 4 from J, leaving 13 bases between them. In germline, CDR1 is MNHEY, CDR2 SVGAGI. The CDR3 region is CASRTTRGYEQYF. The CDR3 nucleotides are TGTGCCAGCAGAACGACGAGGGGGTACGAGCAGTACTTC.

There are many counts of this clonotype. The genes are TRBV27 and TRBJ1-1, with TRBD1 matching over 12 bases. The CDR3 runs 16 residues. The trim removed 6 bases at V and 0 bases at J, leaving 5 bases unmatched. Germline V gene sequence: CDR1 MNHEY, CDR2 SMNVEV (reference sequence). CDR3 DNA: TGTGCCAGCAGATCGGGACAGGGGGCCCTGAACACTGAAGCTTTCTTT. Amino acid sequence: CASRSGQGALNTEAFF.

This chain uses TRBV5-1 with TRBJ2-1, with D unresolved. The CDR3 has 17 amino acids. Germline V gene sequence: CDR1 SGHRS, CDR2 YFSETQ. V was pared by 2 bases and J by 3 bases, with 18 bases between. This CDR3 is CASSFLPLTRNYNEQFF. CDR3 bases: TGCGCCAGCAGCTTCCTACCTTTGACCCGGAACTACAATGAGCAGTTCTTC.

Details on this clonotype: A much larger clone differs from this one at a single base, so this may be a read error. This chain joins TRBV19 and TRBJ2-6; D gene uncertain. The CDR3 spans 13 residues. Germline values: CDR1 LNHDA, CDR2 SQIVND (reference sequence). V lost 7 bases and J lost 8, with 12 bases in between. CDR3 nucleotides: TGTGCCAGTAAATACTCCGGGCCCAACGTCCTGACTTTC. Translating gives CASKYSGPNVLTF.

This clonotype was seen many times. The V gene is TRBV7-9, the J gene TRBJ1-1, with a possible D match to TRBD1 (6 bases). Deletions cut 5 bases from V and 5 bases from J, with 12 bases between. Germline assignment: CDR1 SEHNR and CDR2 FQNEAQ (reference sequence). This CDR3 spans 13 amino acids. This CDR3 is CASSIEGGTEAFF. In nucleotides, the CDR3 is TGTGCCAGCAGCATAGAAGGGGGTACTGAAGCTTTCTTT.

With respect to this clonotype: A read error may produce the germline difference seen at one junction end. The chain joins TRBV7-9 to TRBJ1-1; possible D gene TRBD1, 5 bases. The CDR3 has 13 residues. In germline, CDR1 is SEHNR, CDR2 FQNEAQ (reference sequence). The CDR3 DNA reads TGTGCCAACAGCCTCAGGGTTGACACTGAAGTTTTCTTT. This translates into CANSLRVDTEVFF.

There are many counts of this clonotype. The chain is built from TRBV10-3 and TRBJ1-1; D ambiguous. The CDR3 is 13 residues long. Germline CDR1 and CDR2: ENHRY and SYGVKD. Trimming cost V 3 bases and J 1 base, with 6 bases left between them. The CDR3 loop is CAISESANTEAFF. CDR3 sequence (DNA): TGTGCCATCAGTGAAAGCGCGAACACTGAAGCTTTCTTT.

By share, this clonotype ranks as medium-sized. The germline gene is not matched at one end of the junction; a read error may be the cause. The chain joins TRBV5-1 to TRBJ2-1; 10 bases fit TRBD2. CDR3 length: 15 amino acids. Germline values: CDR1 SGHRS, CDR2 YFSETQ. DNA of the CDR3: TGCGCCAGCATCTTGACTAGCGGGTCCTACAATGAGCAGTTCTTC. This encodes CASILTSGSYNEQFF. Using reference TRBV5-1 and TRBJ2-1 for the parts outside the CDR3, the full variable domain is KAGVTQTPRYLIKTRGQQVTLSCSPISGHRSVSWYQQTPGQGLQFLFEYFSETQRNKGNFPGRFSGRQFSNSRSEMNVSTLELGDSALYLCASILTSGSYNEQFFGPGTRLTVL.

This chain uses TRBV5-1 with TRBJ2-7, with a possible D match to TRBD1 (6 bases). V lost 2 bases, J lost 1 base, and 13 bases lay in between. The CDR3 is 15 amino acids. In germline, CDR1 is SGHRS, CDR2 YFSETQ. CDR3: CASSFLQGRSYEQYF. The CDR3 bases are TGCGCCAGCAGCTTCTTACAGGGTCGTTCCTACGAGCAGTACTTC.

Of note for this clonotype: Germline and junction disagree at one end, which may indicate a read error. The V gene is TRBV20-1, the J gene TRBJ1-5; D ambiguous. This CDR3 comprises 12 residues. Germline V lookup: CDR1 DFQATT, CDR2 SNEGSKA (reference sequence). CDR3 region: CSTRLSNQPQHF. The CDR3 nucleotides read TGCAGTACTAGATTATCTAATCAGCCCCAACATTTT.

This clonotype showed up many times. The gene calls are TRBV12-3 or TRBV12-4 and TRBJ1-2; D is possibly TRBD1 (6 bases). CDR3 length: 14 amino acids. V lost 3 bases and J lost 2, with 10 bases in between. The CDR3 coding sequence is TGTGCCAGCAGTTTTGGGGGACAAAACTATGGCTACACCTTC. This sequence encodes CASSFGGQNYGYTF.

Ten or more counts support this clonotype. The chain is built from TRBV5-1 and TRBJ2-1; tentatively, D is TRBD1 (7 bases). The CDR3 has 15 amino acids. From germline, CDR1 is SGHRS and CDR2 YFSETQ. V was trimmed by 2 bases and J by 7 bases, leaving 16 bases between them. DNA of the CDR3: TGCGCCAGCAGCTTCGGCCCCCAGGGGGGTAATGAGCAGTTCTTC. Translating gives CASSFGPQGGNEQFF.